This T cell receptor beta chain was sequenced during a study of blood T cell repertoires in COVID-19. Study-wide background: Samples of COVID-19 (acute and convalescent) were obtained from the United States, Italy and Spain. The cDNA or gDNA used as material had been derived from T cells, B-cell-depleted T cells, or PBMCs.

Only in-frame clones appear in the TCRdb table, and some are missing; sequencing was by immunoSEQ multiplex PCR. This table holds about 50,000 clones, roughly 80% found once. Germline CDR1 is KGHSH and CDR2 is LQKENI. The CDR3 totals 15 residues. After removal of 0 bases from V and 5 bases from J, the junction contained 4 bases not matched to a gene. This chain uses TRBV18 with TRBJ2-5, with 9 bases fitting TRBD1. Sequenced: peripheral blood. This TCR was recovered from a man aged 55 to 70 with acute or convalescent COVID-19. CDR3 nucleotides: TGTGCCAGCTCACCACCGGGACAGGGACTCGAGACCCAGTACTTC. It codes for CASSPPGQGLETQYF.